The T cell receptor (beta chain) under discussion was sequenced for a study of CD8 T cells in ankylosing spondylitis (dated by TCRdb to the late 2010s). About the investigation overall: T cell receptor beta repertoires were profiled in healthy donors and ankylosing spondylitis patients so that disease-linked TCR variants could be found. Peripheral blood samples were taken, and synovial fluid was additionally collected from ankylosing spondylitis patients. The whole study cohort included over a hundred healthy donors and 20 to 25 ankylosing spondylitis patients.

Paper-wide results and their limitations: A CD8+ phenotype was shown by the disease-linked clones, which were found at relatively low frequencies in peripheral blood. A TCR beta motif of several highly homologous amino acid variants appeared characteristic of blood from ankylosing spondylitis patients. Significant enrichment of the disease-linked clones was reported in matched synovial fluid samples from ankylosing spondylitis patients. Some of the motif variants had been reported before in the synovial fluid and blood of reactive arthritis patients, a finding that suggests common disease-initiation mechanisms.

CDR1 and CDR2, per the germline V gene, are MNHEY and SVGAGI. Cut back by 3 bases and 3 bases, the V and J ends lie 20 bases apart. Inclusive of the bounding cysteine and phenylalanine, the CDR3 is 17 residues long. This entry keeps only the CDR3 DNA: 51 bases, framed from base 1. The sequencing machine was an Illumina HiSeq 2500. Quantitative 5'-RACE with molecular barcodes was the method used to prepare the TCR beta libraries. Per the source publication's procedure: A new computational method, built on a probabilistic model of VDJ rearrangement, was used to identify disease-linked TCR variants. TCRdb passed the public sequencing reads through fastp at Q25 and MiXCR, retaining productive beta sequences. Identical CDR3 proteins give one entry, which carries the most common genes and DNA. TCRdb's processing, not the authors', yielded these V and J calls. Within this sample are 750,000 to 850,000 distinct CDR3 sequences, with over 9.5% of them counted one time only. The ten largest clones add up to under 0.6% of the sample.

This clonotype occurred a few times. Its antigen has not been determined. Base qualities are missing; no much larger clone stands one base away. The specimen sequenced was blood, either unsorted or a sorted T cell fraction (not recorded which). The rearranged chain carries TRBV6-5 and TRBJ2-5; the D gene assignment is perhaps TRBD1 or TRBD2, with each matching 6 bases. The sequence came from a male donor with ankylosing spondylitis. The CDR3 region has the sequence CASSYGGHRDGKETQYF. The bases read TGTGCCAGCAGTTATGGGGGGCACCGGGACGGAAAAGAGACCCAGTACTTC.